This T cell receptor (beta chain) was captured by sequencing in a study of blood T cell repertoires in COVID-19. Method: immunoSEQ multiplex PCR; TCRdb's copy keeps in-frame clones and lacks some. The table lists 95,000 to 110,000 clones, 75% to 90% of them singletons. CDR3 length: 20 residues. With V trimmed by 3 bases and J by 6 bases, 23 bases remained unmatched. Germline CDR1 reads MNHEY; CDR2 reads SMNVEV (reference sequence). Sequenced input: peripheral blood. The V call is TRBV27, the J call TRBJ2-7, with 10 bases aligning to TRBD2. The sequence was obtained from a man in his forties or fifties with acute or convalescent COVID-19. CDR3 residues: CASSFISVRGLAGVGGEQYF. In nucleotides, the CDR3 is TGTGCCAGCAGTTTTATCTCGGTCAGGGGTCTAGCGGGAGTAGGAGGCGAGCAGTACTTC.